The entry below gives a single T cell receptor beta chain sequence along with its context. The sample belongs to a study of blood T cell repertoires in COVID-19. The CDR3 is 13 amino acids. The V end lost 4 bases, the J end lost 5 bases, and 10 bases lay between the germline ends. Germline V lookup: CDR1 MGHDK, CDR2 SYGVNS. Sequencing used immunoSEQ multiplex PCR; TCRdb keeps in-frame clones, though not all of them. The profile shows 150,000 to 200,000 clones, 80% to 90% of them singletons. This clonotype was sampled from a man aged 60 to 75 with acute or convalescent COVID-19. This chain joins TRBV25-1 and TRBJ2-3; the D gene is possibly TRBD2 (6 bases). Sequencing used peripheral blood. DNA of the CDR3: TGTGCCAGCAGTGTGTATAGCGGAGATACGCAGTATTTT. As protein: CASSVYSGDTQYF.